The T cell receptor (beta chain) under discussion was sequenced for a study of shared clonotypes between healthy human individuals (dated by TCRdb to the early 2020s). Some background on the complete study: The cohort comprised a couple of women and three men aged 18 to 49 years. To estimate repertoire size and how much clonotypes are shared between individuals, the study performed deep sequencing of blood TCR repertoires from a handful of healthy adults. Between about 0.94 and 8.9 billion PBMCs per donor were obtained by leukapheresis. To increase sequencing depth and limit assay-specific biases, different laboratories used diverse techniques to prepare libraries and sequence TCR repertoires. For each donor, CD4 naive and CD4 memory were each run on three plates, CD8 naive on two plates, and CD8 memory on one plate.

To note about this clone: The clone's antigen remains unknown. No base-level quality is on record; no much larger clone is a single base apart.

CD8 naive samples consisted of CD45RO-negative cells that were positively selected for CCR7, yielding a CD45RA+CCR7+ population without TemRA cells. Healthy HIV-negative adults with no recently reported acute infections or vaccinations were included as donors. Every donor was a Caucasian adult residing in Nashville, Tennessee, USA. Blood was collected by leukapheresis, and PBMCs were isolated by Ficoll-Histopaque density gradient centrifugation and then cryopreserved in liquid nitrogen vapor phase. Analytical flow cytometry was used to check the purity and quantity of each magnetically sorted T cell population. Genomic DNA was isolated from each sorted fraction and quantified by UV absorbance on a Nanodrop 2000c. CDR1 and CDR2 are drawn from the germline V gene: SGHTA, FQGNSA. From the cysteine through the phenylalanine, the CDR3 covers 13 amino acids. The retained sequence is limited to the CDR3, 39 bases, with the frame set at the first base. V loses 4 bases at its end and J loses 6 bases; junction bases beyond the gene matches: 3.

Using the deep immunoSEQ assay, TCR CDR3 regions were amplified from genomic DNA by multiplex PCR. For each cell subset, the extracted genomic DNA was distributed evenly across all wells of several immunoSEQ 96-well plates, and each plate served as one replicate. Each replicate PCR for sorted subsets received around 210 ng genomic DNA, equal to roughly 33,000 T cell genomes. The purified libraries were quantified using a Qubit 3.0 fluorometer, sized with a Bioanalyzer 2100, and then quantified again using the KAPA Library Quantification kit. Each immunoSEQ 96-well plate was sequenced on its own single-read 150-cycle Illumina NextSeq 550 flow cell. On the study's bioinformatics: Because only junctional sequences without quality scores were contained in the immunoSEQ output, filtering matching that applied to full-length reads could not be performed. Sequences were annotated with PyIR, a Python wrapper for IgBLAST v1.9, and V/J genes and CDR3 were assigned using IMGT germline references. Reads with weak V/J assignments (E-value above 1e-6), missing CDR3, stop codons, out-of-frame junctions, or ambiguous translated residues were removed. V3J clonotypes were defined by identical inferred V gene, J gene, and CDR3 amino acid sequence. Percentage overlap between repertoires was computed as shared unique clonotypes divided by the size of the smaller repertoire. Repertoire richness was assessed with RTK rarefaction, the Chao1 estimator, and Recon v2.1 estimates of unobserved clonotypes. For all TCRbeta clonotypes obtained by the gDNA method from a few donors, generation probabilities were computed with OLGA. In TCRdb, the immuneACCESS table is reduced to in-frame sequences with V and J assigned. These tables do not hold every clone; where another copy was compared, an unresolved V gene accounts for under half, and the others remain unexplained. The V and J calls and clone size were taken over from that table, and D and trimming were inferred from the DNA. Recorded for this sample are hundreds of thousands of clones; 95% to 96% of them occurred a single time. The ten most abundant clones make up roughly 0.12% of the sample.

The research as a whole found: When several donors were compared, the shared fraction of clonotypes was around 4.6% for naive CD4, over 3% for naive CD8, more than 2% for memory CD4, and approximately 0.4% for memory CD8. Clonotypes shared by all four sorted-subset donors showed higher generation probabilities than non-shared clonotypes. Pairwise subsampling indicated that sequencing depth was expected to affect the degree of clonotype sharing among donors. Sampling was restricted to blood, and TCR repertoires in tissue are likely to differ from TCR repertoires in blood. The small number of donors limited the genetic and exposure-history diversity represented. Naive subsets generally had larger estimated clonotype richness than memory subsets did. Incomplete sequencing was indicated by rarefaction of sorted-subset datasets, despite the large sequencing depth.

The clonotype originates from a young woman in good health. Sequencing was carried out using naive CD8+ T cells sorted from blood. This specimen's cell subset or site label, per the study, means: CD45RA+CCR7+. The sequence joins TRBV7-2 to TRBJ2-7, and TRBD1 aligns with 10 junction nucleotides. The DNA sequence follows: TGTGCCAGCAGCTACTGGACAGGGGGCGAGCAGTACTTC. This translates into CASSYWTGGEQYF.